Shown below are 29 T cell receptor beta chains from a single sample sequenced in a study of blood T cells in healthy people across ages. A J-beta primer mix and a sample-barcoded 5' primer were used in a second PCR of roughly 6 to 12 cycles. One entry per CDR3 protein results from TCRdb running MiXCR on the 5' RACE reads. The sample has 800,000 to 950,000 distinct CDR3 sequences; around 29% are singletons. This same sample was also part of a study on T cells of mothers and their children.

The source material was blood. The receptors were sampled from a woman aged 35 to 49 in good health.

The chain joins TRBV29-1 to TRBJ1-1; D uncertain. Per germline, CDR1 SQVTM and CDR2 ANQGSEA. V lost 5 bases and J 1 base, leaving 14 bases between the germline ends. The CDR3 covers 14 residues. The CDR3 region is CSVMKQLSNTEAFF. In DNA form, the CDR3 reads TGCAGCGTTATGAAACAGTTATCGAACACTGAAGCTTTCTTT. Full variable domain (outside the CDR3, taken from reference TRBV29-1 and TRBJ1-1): SAVISQKPSRDICQRGTSLTIQCQVDSQVTMMFWYRQQPGQSLTLIATANQGSEATYESGFVIDKFPISRPNLTFSTLTVSNMSPEDSSIYLCSVMKQLSNTEAFFGQGTRLTVV.

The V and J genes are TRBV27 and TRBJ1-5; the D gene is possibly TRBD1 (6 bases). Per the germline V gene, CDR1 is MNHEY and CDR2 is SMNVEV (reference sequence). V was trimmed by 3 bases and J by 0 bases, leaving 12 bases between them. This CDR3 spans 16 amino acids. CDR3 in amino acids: CASSLRGRNSNQPQHF. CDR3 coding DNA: TGTGCCAGCAGTTTGCGGGGGCGGAATAGCAATCAGCCCCAGCATTTT.

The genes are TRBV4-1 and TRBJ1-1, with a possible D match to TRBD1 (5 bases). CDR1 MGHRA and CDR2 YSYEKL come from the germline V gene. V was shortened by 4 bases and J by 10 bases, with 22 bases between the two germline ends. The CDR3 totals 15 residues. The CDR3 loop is CASSLIPGENSAAFF. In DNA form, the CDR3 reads TGCGCCAGCAGCCTCATTCCGGGGGAGAACAGTGCAGCTTTCTTT.

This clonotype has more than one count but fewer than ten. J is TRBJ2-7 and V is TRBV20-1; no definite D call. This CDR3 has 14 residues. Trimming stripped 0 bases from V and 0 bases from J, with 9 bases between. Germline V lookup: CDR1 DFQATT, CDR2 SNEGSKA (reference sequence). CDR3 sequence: CSARDPRSSYEQYF. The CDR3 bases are TGCAGTGCTAGAGATCCCCGGTCCTCCTACGAGCAGTACTTC.

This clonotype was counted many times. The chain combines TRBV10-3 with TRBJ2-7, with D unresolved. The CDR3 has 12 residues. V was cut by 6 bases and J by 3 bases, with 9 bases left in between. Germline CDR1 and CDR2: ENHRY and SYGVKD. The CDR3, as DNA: TGTGCCATCAGAGAGACGGGCTACGAGCAGTACTTC. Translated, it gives CAIRETGYEQYF.

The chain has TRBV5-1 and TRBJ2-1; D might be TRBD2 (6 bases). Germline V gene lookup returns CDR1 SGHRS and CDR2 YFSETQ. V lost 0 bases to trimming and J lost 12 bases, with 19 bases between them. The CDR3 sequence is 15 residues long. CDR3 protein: CASSLVGGGSGWQFF. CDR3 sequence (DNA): TGCGCCAGCAGCTTGGTGGGAGGAGGGAGCGGTTGGCAGTTCTTC.

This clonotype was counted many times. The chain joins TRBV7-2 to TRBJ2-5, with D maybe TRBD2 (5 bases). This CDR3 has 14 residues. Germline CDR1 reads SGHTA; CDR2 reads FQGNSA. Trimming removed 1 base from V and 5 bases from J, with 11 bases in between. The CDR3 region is CASSLGGLGETQYF. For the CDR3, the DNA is TGTGCCAGCAGCTTAGGAGGGTTGGGGGAGACCCAGTACTTC.

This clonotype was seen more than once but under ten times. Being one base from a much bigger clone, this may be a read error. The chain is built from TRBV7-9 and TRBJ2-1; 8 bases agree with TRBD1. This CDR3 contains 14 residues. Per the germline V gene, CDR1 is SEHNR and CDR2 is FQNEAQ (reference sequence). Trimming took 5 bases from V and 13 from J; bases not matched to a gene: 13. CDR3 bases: TGTGCCAGCAGCGCCGGGACAGGTCAAGAGACCCAGTTCTTC. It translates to CASSAGTGQETQFF.

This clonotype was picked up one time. CDR3 sequence reads: CASSEKGARDTQYF. CDR3 nucleotides: TGTGCCAGCAGTGAGAAGGGGGCGAGAGATACGCAGTATTTT. The V and J genes are TRBV6-4 and TRBJ2-3; 7 bases align to TRBD1. V lost 3 bases to trimming and J lost 5 bases; unmatched junction nucleotides: 5. Germline assignment: CDR1 MRHNA and CDR2 SNTAGT. The CDR3 extends over 14 amino acids.

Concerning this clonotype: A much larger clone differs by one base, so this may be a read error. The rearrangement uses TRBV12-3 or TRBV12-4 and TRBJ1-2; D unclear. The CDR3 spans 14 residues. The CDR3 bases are TGTGCCAGCAGTTTAGAAGAGGGTGCCTATGGCCACACCTTC. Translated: CASSLEEGAYGHTF.

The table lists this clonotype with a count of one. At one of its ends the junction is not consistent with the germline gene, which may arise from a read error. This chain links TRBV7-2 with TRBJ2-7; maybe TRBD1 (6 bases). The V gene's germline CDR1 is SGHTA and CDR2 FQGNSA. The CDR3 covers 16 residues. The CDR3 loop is CACSPKPGTNSYEQYF. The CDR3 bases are TGTGCCTGCAGCCCCAAACCGGGGACAAATTCCTACGAGCAGTACTTC.

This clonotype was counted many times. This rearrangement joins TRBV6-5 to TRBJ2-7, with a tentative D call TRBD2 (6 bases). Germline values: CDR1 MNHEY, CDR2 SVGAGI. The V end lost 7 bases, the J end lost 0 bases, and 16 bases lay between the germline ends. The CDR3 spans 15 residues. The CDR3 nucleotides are TGTGCCAGCATGCCCGGGACTCTCAGCTCCTACGAGCAGTACTTC. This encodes CASMPGTLSSYEQYF.

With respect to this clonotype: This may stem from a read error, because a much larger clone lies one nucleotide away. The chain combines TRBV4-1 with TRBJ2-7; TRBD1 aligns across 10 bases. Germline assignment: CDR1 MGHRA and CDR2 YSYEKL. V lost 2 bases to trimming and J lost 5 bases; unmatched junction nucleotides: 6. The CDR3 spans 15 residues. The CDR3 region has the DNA TGCGCCAGCAGCCAATCGGGACAGGGGCGCGACGAGCAGTACTTC. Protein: CASSQSGQGRDEQYF.

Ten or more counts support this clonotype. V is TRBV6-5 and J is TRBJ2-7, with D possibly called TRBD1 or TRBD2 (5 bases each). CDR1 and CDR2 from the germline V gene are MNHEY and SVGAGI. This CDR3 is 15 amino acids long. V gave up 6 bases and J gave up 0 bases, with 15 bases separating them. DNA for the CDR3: TGTGCCAGCAGCAACGCCGGGACGGGCTCCTACGAGCAGTACTTC. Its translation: CASSNAGTGSYEQYF.

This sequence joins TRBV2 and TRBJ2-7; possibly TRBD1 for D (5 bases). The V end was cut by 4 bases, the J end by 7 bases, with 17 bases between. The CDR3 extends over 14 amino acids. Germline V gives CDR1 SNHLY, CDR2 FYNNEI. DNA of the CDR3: TGTGCCAGCAGTGGCCTGTTTCTGGACAATGAGCAGTACTTC. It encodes CASSGLFLDNEQYF.

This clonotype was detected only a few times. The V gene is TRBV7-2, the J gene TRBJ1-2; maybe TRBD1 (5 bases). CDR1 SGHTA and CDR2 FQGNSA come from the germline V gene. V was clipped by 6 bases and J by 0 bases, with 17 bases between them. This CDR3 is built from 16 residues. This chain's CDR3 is CASRTPWGYSNYGYTF. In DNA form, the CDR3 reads TGTGCCAGCAGAACCCCGTGGGGCTACTCTAACTATGGCTACACCTTC.

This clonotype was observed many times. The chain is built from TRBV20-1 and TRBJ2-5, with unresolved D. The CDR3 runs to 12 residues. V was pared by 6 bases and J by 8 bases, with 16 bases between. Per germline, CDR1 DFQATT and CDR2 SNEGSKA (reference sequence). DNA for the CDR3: TGCAGTGCCCCATATAGTAGGGAAACCCAGTACTTC. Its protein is CSAPYSRETQYF.

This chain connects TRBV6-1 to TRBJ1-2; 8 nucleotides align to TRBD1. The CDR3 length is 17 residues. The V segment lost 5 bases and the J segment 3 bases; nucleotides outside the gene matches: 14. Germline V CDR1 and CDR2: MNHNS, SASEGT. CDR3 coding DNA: TGTGCCAGCAGTAAGCCGGGACAGGAGATCTTCCACTATGGCTACACCTTC. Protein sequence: CASSKPGQEIFHYGYTF.

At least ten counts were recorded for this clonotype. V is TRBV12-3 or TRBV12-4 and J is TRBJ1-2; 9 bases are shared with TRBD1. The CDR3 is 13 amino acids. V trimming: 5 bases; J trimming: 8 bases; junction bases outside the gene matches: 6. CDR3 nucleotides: TGTGCCAGCAGTCCCGGGACAGGGCTCGGCTACACCTTC. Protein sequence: CASSPGTGLGYTF.

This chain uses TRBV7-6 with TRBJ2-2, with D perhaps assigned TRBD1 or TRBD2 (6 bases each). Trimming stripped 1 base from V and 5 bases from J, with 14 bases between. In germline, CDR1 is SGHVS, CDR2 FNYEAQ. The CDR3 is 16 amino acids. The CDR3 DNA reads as TGTGCCAGCAGCTTAGAGATGGGGGGCCCAACCGGGGAGCTGTTTTTT. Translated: CASSLEMGGPTGELFF.

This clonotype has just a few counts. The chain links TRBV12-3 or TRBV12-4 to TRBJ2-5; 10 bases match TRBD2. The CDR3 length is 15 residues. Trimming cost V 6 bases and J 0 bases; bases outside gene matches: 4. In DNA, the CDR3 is TGTGCCAGCAGCGGACTAGCGGTGGACCAAGAGACCCAGTACTTC. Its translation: CASSGLAVDQETQYF.

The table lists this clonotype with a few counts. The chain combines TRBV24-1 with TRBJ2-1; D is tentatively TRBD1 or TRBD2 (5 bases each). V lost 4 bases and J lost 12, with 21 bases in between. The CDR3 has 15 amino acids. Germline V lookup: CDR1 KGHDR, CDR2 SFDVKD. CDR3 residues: CATSDAGRRSNWQFF. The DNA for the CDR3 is TGTGCCACCAGTGACGCAGGGAGACGTAGCAATTGGCAGTTCTTC.

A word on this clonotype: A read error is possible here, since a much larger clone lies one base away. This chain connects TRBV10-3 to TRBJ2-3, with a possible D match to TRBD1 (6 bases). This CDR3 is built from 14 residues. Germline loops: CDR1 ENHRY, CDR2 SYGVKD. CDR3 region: CAITADSNTDTRYF. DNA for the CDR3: TGTGCCATCACCGCGGACAGTAACACAGATACGCGGTATTTT.

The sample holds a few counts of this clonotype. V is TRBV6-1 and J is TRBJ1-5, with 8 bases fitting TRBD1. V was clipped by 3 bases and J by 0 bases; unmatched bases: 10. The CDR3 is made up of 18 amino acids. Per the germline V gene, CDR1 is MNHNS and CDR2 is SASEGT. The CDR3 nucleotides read TGTGCCAGCAGTGATTGGTGGCGGACAGGGAGTAGCAATCAGCCCCAGCATTTT. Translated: CASSDWWRTGSSNQPQHF.

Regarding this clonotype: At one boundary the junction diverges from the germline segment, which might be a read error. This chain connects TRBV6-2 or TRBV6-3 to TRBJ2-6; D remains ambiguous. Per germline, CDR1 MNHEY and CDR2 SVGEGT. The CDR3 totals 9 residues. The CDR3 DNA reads TGTGCCAGCTCCAAAGTCCTGACTTTC. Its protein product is CASSKVLTF.

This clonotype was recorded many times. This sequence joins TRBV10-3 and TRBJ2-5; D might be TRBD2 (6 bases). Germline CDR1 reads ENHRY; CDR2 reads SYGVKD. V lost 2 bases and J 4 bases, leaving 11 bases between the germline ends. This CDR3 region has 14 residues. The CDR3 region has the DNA TGTGCCATCAGTGAGATGGGGGGAGGAGAGACCCAGTACTTC. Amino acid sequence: CAISEMGGGETQYF.

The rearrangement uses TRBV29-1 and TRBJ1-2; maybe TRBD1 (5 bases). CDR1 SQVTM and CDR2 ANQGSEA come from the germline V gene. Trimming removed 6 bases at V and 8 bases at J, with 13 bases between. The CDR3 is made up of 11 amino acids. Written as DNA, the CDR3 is TGCAGCGTGCAGGGCGGTCTGGGCTACACCTTC. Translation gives CSVQGGLGYTF.

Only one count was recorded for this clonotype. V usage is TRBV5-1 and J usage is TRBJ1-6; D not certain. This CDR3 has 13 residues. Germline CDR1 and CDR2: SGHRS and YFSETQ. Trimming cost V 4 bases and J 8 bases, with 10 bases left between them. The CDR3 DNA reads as TGCGCCAGCAGCGCGAAAGGAGATTCACCCCTCCACTTT. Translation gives CASSAKGDSPLHF.

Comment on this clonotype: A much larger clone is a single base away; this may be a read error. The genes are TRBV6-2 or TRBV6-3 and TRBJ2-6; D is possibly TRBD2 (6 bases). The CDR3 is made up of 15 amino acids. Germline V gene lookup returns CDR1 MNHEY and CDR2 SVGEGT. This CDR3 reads CASSYRDSGANVPTF. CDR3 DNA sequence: TGTGCCAGCAGTTACCGGGACTCTGGGGCCAACGTCCCGACTTTC.